The 4 T cell receptor beta chains in this list originate from one sample, sequenced in a study of cytomegalovirus exposure and HLA in healthy donors. PCR used 60 Vbeta primers and 13 Jbeta primers. The data were produced by immunoSEQ multiplex PCR, yet TCRdb's version contains in-frame clones alone and is incomplete. The sample carries more than 95,000 clones, over 15% recorded once. The sample taken for sequencing was PBMCs. These receptors all come from a female donor in good health and CMV-seropositive.

This clone appeared a single time. The chain is built from TRBV28 and TRBJ1-4; TRBD1 matches at 11 bases. V shed 6 bases, J shed 8 bases, and the junction held 8 bases outside the gene matches. The CDR3 length is 15 residues. The germline V gene has CDR1 MDHEN and CDR2 SYDVKM. In DNA form, the CDR3 reads TGTGCCAGCAGGGGACGGGACAGGGGGTGGGAAAAACTGTTTTTT. This codes for CASRGRDRGWEKLFF. Full variable domain (remainder filled in from reference TRBV28 and TRBJ1-4): DVKVTQSSRYLVKRTGEKVFLECVQDMDHENMFWYRQDPGLGLRLIYFSYDVKMKEKGDIPEGYSVSREKKERFSLILESASTNQTSMYLCASRGRDRGWEKLFFGSGTQLSVL.

The chain links TRBV6-6 to TRBJ2-5, with 7 bases matching TRBD2. The V gene's germline CDR1 is MNHNY and CDR2 SVGAGI (reference sequence). With V trimmed by 3 bases and J by 4 bases, 2 bases remained unmatched. The length of the CDR3 is 13 residues. The CDR3 DNA reads as TGTGCCAGCAGTTATGGGGGGGGAGAGACCCAGTACTTC. It yields the protein CASSYGGGETQYF.

J is TRBJ2-5 and V is TRBV5-1; 12 bases match TRBD1. The V gene's germline CDR1 is SGHRS and CDR2 YFSETQ. This CDR3 has 18 amino acids. V dropped 0 bases and J dropped 5; count of bases not matched to a gene: 11. As DNA, the CDR3 is TGCGCCAGCAGCTTGGGCCAGGGACAGGGGGCGCTTAGGGAGACCCAGTACTTC. Translated: CASSLGQGQGALRETQYF.

This clone was detected a few times. The genes are TRBV6-4 and TRBJ1-3; D is perhaps TRBD1 (5 bases). Trimming shortened V by 0 bases and J by 1 base, and 10 bases separated the two germline ends. The CDR3 totals 16 residues. Germline CDR1 MRHNA, CDR2 SNTAGT. The CDR3 DNA reads as TGTGCCAGCAGTGACTCGCGGGGGTGGTCTGGAAACACCATATATTTT. This codes for CASSDSRGWSGNTIYF.